These 23 T cell receptor beta chains were all obtained from the same sample, sequenced in a study of cytomegalovirus exposure and HLA in healthy donors. PCR was performed using 60 Vbeta and 13 Jbeta primers. Only in-frame clones appear in the TCRdb table, and some are missing; sequencing was by immunoSEQ multiplex PCR. The sample shows approximately 130,000 clones, approximately 80% of them seen only once. The specimen was PBMCs. The receptors were sampled from a man aged 50-59 years in good health and CMV-seronegative.

The V call is TRBV7-2, the J call TRBJ2-1, with 14 bases aligning to TRBD2. CDR3 size: 16 residues. In germline, CDR1 is SGHTA, CDR2 FQGNSA. The trim removed 7 bases at V and 9 bases at J, leaving 11 bases unmatched. The CDR3, as DNA: TGTGCCAGCAACACATCGCCGGGACTAGCGGGAGCTGAGCAGTTCTTC. Its protein is CASNTSPGLAGAEQFF. Full variable domain (remainder filled in from reference TRBV7-2 and TRBJ2-1): GAGVSQSPSNKVTEKGKDVELRCDPISGHTALYWYRQSLGQGLEFLIYFQGNSAPDKSGLPSDRFSAERTGGSVSTLTIQRTQQEDSAVYLCASNTSPGLAGAEQFFGPGTRLTVL.

This chain uses TRBV10-1 with TRBJ2-2, with a possible D match to TRBD1 (6 bases). The CDR3 spans 15 residues. Germline loops: CDR1 WNHNN, CDR2 SYGVQD (reference sequence). The germline V and J ends were trimmed by 9 bases and 0 bases, with 14 bases remaining between them. The CDR3 region is CASNPGGANTGELFF. For the CDR3, the DNA is TGCGCCAGTAACCCTGGGGGCGCGAACACCGGGGAGCTGTTTTTT.

Turning to this clone: The junction differs from germline at one of its ends, possibly a read error. The rearrangement uses TRBV11-3 and TRBJ1-5, with D possibly TRBD1 on 6 matching bases. The germline V gene encodes CDR1 SGHNT and CDR2 YENEEA. The CDR3 covers 16 residues. Here the CDR3 DNA reads TGTGCCAGCAGCGGTTCCTCCCGGACAGAACCACTCACCGGGTATTTT. Its protein is CASSGSSRTEPLTGYF.

The V gene is TRBV2, the J gene TRBJ1-3; tentative D call: TRBD1 (5 bases). Germline CDR1 SNHLY, CDR2 FYNNEI. Trimming cost V 2 bases and J 1 base, with 18 bases left between them. The CDR3 covers 18 residues. Here the CDR3 DNA reads TGTGCCAGCAGTGAATTCCGACAGCGGCGGGGATCTGGAAACACCATATATTTT. It is translated as CASSEFRQRRGSGNTIYF.

The chain uses TRBV10-1 and TRBJ2-5; D perhaps matches TRBD2 (5 bases). Between the trimmed V and J ends, which lost 3 bases and 1 base, there was a span of 21 bases. Germline V lookup: CDR1 WNHNN, CDR2 SYGVQD (reference sequence). The CDR3 runs 18 residues. The CDR3 sequence: CASSDLRTPKWIQETQYF. In DNA form, the CDR3 reads TGCGCCAGCAGTGACCTCCGGACTCCCAAATGGATCCAAGAGACCCAGTACTTC.

This clone occurred once. This chain connects TRBV9 to TRBJ2-2, with D possibly matching TRBD2 (5 bases). Germline CDR1 reads SGDLS; CDR2 reads YYNGEE. This CDR3 comprises 15 residues. V dropped 0 bases and J dropped 2 bases, with 8 bases sitting between them. The CDR3, as DNA: TGTGCCAGCAGCGTAGGGACTCATAACACCGGGGAGCTGTTTTTT. It encodes CASSVGTHNTGELFF.

The rearrangement uses TRBV7-3 and TRBJ2-1; 11 nucleotides align to TRBD2. Trimming removed 4 bases from V and 5 bases from J; junction bases left unmatched: 10. The CDR3 extends over 17 amino acids. Germline values: CDR1 SGHTA, CDR2 FQGTGA. The CDR3: CASSSLVLAGGNNEQFF. The CDR3 nucleotides read TGTGCCAGCAGCTCCCTCGTTTTAGCGGGAGGGAACAATGAGCAGTTCTTC. The whole variable domain, filled in from reference TRBV7-3 and TRBJ2-1, reads GAGVSQTPSNKVTEKGKYVELRCDPISGHTALYWYRQSLGQGPEFLIYFQGTGAADDSGLPNDRFFAVRPEGSVSTLKIQRTERGDSAVYLCASSSLVLAGGNNEQFFGPGTRLTVL.

Only one count was recorded for this clone. This chain joins TRBV25-1 and TRBJ1-2, with TRBD1 matching 8 bases. This CDR3 contains 13 residues. The germline V gene has CDR1 MGHDK and CDR2 SYGVNS. V dropped 6 bases and J dropped 6; count of bases not matched to a gene: 6. The CDR3 coding sequence is TGTGCCAGCAGAGGACAGGGTATCGATGGCTACACCTTC. It translates to CASRGQGIDGYTF.

The chain uses TRBV13 and TRBJ2-7; 10 bases match TRBD2. The V segment lost 2 bases and the J segment 3 bases; nucleotides outside the gene matches: 4. This CDR3 has 15 amino acids. Germline assignment: CDR1 PRHDT and CDR2 FYEKMQ (reference sequence). This chain's CDR3 is CASSLRLAGDYEQYF. The CDR3 nucleotides read TGTGCCAGCAGCTTAAGGCTAGCGGGAGACTACGAGCAGTACTTC.

The CDR3: CASSGLPGFKRETQYF. The CDR3 DNA reads TGTGCCAGCAGTGGGTTACCGGGGTTCAAACGGGAGACCCAGTACTTC. The genes are TRBV6-1 and TRBJ2-5; maybe TRBD2 (5 bases). CDR1 is MNHNS and CDR2 is SASEGT in the germline V gene. Trimming took 4 bases from V and 5 from J, leaving 20 bases between them. The CDR3 loop spans 16 amino acids.

The chain joins TRBV27 to TRBJ2-7; possible D gene TRBD1, 6 bases. Germline CDR1 is MNHEY and CDR2 is SMNVEV (reference sequence). This CDR3 has 16 residues. Between the trimmed V and J ends, which lost 3 bases and 6 bases, there was a span of 21 bases. DNA of the CDR3: TGTGCCAGCAGTTTGCTTACTCGCAGGGGAGCAAGCGAGCAGTACTTC. This gives the protein CASSLLTRRGASEQYF.

The rearrangement joins TRBV2 to TRBJ2-3; 8 bases are a match to TRBD2. Germline trimming cut 6 bases from V and 10 bases from J; bases unmatched to any gene: 6. This CDR3 has 12 residues. Germline V lookup: CDR1 SNHLY, CDR2 FYNNEI. The CDR3 sequence: CASRAGGSSQYF. CDR3 coding DNA: TGTGCCAGCAGGGCGGGGGGCTCTTCGCAGTATTTT.

This clone was counted once. The rearrangement uses TRBV2 and TRBJ2-7; the match to TRBD2 covers 8 bases. CDR1 SNHLY and CDR2 FYNNEI come from the germline V gene. This CDR3 has 14 amino acids. The V and J ends lost 9 bases and 2 bases, in that order; junction bases with no gene match: 9. The CDR3 nucleotides read TGTGCCAGTAAGTTAGCGGGAAGACCCTACGAGCAGTACTTC. It codes for CASKLAGRPYEQYF.

The chain is built from TRBV7-8 and TRBJ2-7; 8 bases match TRBD1. The trim removed 6 bases at V and 0 bases at J, leaving 7 bases unmatched. The CDR3 contains 15 residues. The germline V gene encodes CDR1 SGHVS and CDR2 FQNEAQ. The CDR3, as DNA: TGTGCCAGCAGTTATCGGACAGGGAGCTCCTACGAGCAGTACTTC. This sequence encodes CASSYRTGSSYEQYF.

V is TRBV5-6 and J is TRBJ2-5, with a tentative D call TRBD2 (6 bases). V lost 2 bases and J lost 9, with 20 bases in between. This CDR3 has 15 amino acids. Germline V gene lookup returns CDR1 SGHDT and CDR2 YYEEEE. The CDR3 reads CASSFSGSGPCPQYF. The CDR3 DNA reads as TGTGCCAGCAGCTTCTCGGGTAGCGGCCCCTGCCCCCAGTACTTC.

The chain recombines TRBV12-5 with TRBJ1-5; D call uncertain. The CDR3 totals 13 residues. Germline V gives CDR1 LGHNT, CDR2 FRNRAP. V lost 1 base to trimming and J lost 6 bases, with 7 bases between them. The DNA of the CDR3 is TGTGCTAGTGGTTTGGGGGGAGGTCAGCCCCAGCATTTT. It translates to CASGLGGGQPQHF.

This clone came up once. The chain is built from TRBV28 and TRBJ2-3; D is unresolved. Trimming stripped 6 bases from V and 2 bases from J, with 12 bases between. The CDR3 sequence is 14 residues long. CDR1 is MDHEN, CDR2 SYDVKM, per germline. CDR3 residues: CASSPRLITDTQYF. CDR3 sequence (DNA): TGTGCCAGCAGCCCAAGACTGATCACAGATACGCAGTATTTT.

The V and J genes are TRBV6-5 and TRBJ1-6, with D possibly matching TRBD1 (5 bases). CDR3 length: 15 residues. Looked up from germline, CDR1 is MNHEY and CDR2 is SVGAGI. The V end lost 8 bases, the J end lost 2 bases, and 13 bases lay between the germline ends. The CDR3 here is CASSREGTYNSPLHF. CDR3 in DNA: TGTGCCAGCTCCAGGGAGGGGACCTATAATTCACCCCTCCACTTT.

The chain combines TRBV27 with TRBJ2-7, with 8 bases lining up with TRBD2. This CDR3 contains 15 residues. After removal of 5 bases from V and 5 bases from J, the junction contained 11 bases not matched to a gene. Germline lookup yields CDR1 MNHEY and CDR2 SMNVEV (reference sequence). Here the CDR3 reads CASSPPESGRHEQYF. The CDR3 DNA sequence: TGTGCCAGCAGTCCCCCTGAGAGCGGGAGACACGAGCAGTACTTC.

The sample holds one count of this clone. This sequence joins TRBV2 and TRBJ1-5, with 9 bases identical to TRBD1. CDR1 and CDR2 from the germline V gene are SNHLY and FYNNEI. The J segment lost 6 bases and the V segment lost 4 bases, leaving 13 bases of the junction unmatched. The CDR3 sequence is 17 residues long. DNA for the CDR3: TGTGCCAGCAGTGTCGGTGGGGGACAGGGAGAGGGTCAGCCCCAGCATTTT. This gives the protein CASSVGGGQGEGQPQHF.

The DNA for the CDR3 is TGTGCCAGCAGTCGGGAAAGGGCAAGCTATGGCTACACCTTC. This sequence encodes CASSRERASYGYTF. The rearrangement links TRBV6-5 to TRBJ1-2, with unresolved D. V dropped 5 bases and J dropped 4 bases, with 14 bases sitting between them. Germline V gene data show CDR1 as MNHEY and CDR2 as SVGAGI. The CDR3 extends over 14 amino acids.

This clone turned up a few times. CDR3 protein: CASRPDRVHEQYF. The CDR3 nucleotides read TGTGCCAGCAGACCTGACAGGGTCCACGAGCAGTACTTC. The chain uses TRBV28 and TRBJ2-7, with 7 nucleotides matching TRBD1. The CDR3 is made up of 13 amino acids. The germline V gene encodes CDR1 MDHEN and CDR2 SYDVKM. The V gene end was trimmed by 6 bases and the J gene end by 5 bases; junction bases not matched to a gene: 7.

The chain joins TRBV7-2 to TRBJ1-2; 7 bases are shared with TRBD1. The CDR3 runs to 16 residues. In germline, CDR1 is SGHTA, CDR2 FQGNSA. J lost 4 bases, V lost 4 bases, and 12 bases had no gene match. As DNA, the CDR3 is TGTGCCAGCAGCTCGAGAACCTTGGACAGGCCCTATGGCTACACCTTC. Its translation: CASSSRTLDRPYGYTF.